The 19 T cell receptor beta chains listed next were all sequenced from one sample in a study of blood T cell repertoires in COVID-19. Profiling relied on immunoSEQ multiplex PCR, and the TCRdb table lists in-frame clones only, not all of them. There are 200,000 to 250,000 clones in the sample; 85% to 90% occur only once, and roughly 10% lies in the top ten. The source material was peripheral blood. The receptors come from a woman aged 50 to 65 with COVID-19, enrolled during active disease.

This chain joins TRBV3-1 (or the pseudogene TRBV3-2) and TRBJ1-1; D perhaps matches TRBD1 (5 bases). In germline, CDR1 is LGHDT, CDR2 YNNKEL (reference sequence). V was cut by 1 base and J by 10 bases, with 13 bases left in between. CDR3 length equals 13 residues. The CDR3 DNA reads TGTGCCAGCAGCCAAGGGCGGCGTCAGGGAGCTTTCTTT. This gives the protein CASSQGRRQGAFF.

This rearrangement joins TRBV27 to TRBJ1-5; 9 nucleotides line up with TRBD1. The junction had 6 bases not matched to a gene; V was cut back by 5 bases and J by 4 bases. From germline, CDR1 is MNHEY and CDR2 SMNVEV (reference sequence). The length of the CDR3 is 15 residues. As DNA, the CDR3 is TGTGCCAGCAGTCCCGACAGGGGGGGAAATCAGCCCCAGCATTTT. It codes for CASSPDRGGNQPQHF.

The V call is TRBV29-1, the J call TRBJ1-1; TRBD1 aligns across 7 bases. V dropped 4 bases and J dropped 4; count of bases not matched to a gene: 6. Germline loops: CDR1 SQVTM, CDR2 ANQGSEA. This CDR3 is built from 13 residues. In nucleotides, the CDR3 is TGCAGCGTTGTGGCAGGGGGGTTCACTGAAGCTTTCTTT. Its protein product is CSVVAGGFTEAFF.

The chain has TRBV5-4 and TRBJ2-2, with 9 bases that match TRBD2. V lost 3 bases and J lost 4; bases outside the gene matches: 7. Germline CDR1 SGHNT, CDR2 YYREEE (reference sequence). This CDR3 has 16 amino acids. CDR3 DNA sequence: TGTGCCAGCAGCTCCGCGAGCGGGGGGTTCACCGGGGAGCTGTTTTTT. This translates into CASSSASGGFTGELFF.

The J gene is TRBJ2-2, the V gene TRBV2; 8 bases match TRBD1. From germline, CDR1 is SNHLY and CDR2 FYNNEI. The CDR3 contains 21 residues. Trimming took 2 bases from V and 3 from J; bases not matched to a gene: 20. CDR3 amino acids: CASSECVRGLFNPPHTGELFF. DNA for the CDR3: TGTGCCAGCAGTGAATGCGTCAGGGGGCTGTTCAATCCTCCGCACACCGGGGAGCTGTTTTTT.

The chain has TRBV24-1 and TRBJ2-3; tentatively, D is TRBD2 (7 bases). V gave up 0 bases and J gave up 0 bases, with 18 bases separating them. CDR1 KGHDR and CDR2 SFDVKD come from the germline V gene. The length of the CDR3 is 19 residues. The CDR3 region has the DNA TGTGCCACCAGTGATTTGAGGTCGGGGGGCCTGACTAGCACAGATACGCAGTATTTT. Protein sequence: CATSDLRSGGLTSTDTQYF.

This chain uses TRBV7-3 with TRBJ2-2; no clear D. The CDR3 has 14 amino acids. V was trimmed by 1 base and J by 1 base, leaving 4 bases between them. Germline-derived CDR1 and CDR2 are SGHTA and FQGTGA. In nucleotides, the CDR3 is TGTGCCAGCAGCTTAATGAGGAACACCGGGGAGCTGTTTTTT. Translated, it gives CASSLMRNTGELFF.

The chain recombines TRBV10-2 with TRBJ2-3; 11 nucleotides agree with TRBD2. In germline, CDR1 is WSHSY, CDR2 SAAADI. The J segment lost 2 bases and the V segment lost 4 bases, leaving 2 bases of the junction unmatched. The CDR3 extends over 15 amino acids. CDR3 sequence: CASSASGGYTDTQYF. CDR3 sequence (DNA): TGCGCCAGCAGTGCTAGCGGGGGGTACACAGATACGCAGTATTTT.

The chain is built from TRBV19 and TRBJ1-1; 11 nucleotides match TRBD1. CDR3 length equals 14 residues. The trim removed 3 bases at V and 6 bases at J, leaving 3 bases unmatched. Germline assignment: CDR1 LNHDA and CDR2 SQIVND (reference sequence). Written as DNA, the CDR3 is TGTGCCAGTAGTATTTGGGACAGGGGGGCTGAAGCTTTCTTT. This translates into CASSIWDRGAEAFF.

This clone is a singleton in its sample. The chain employs TRBV9 and TRBJ2-7, with a possible D match to TRBD1 (5 bases). Germline loops: CDR1 SGDLS, CDR2 YYNGEE. Trimming stripped 1 base from V and 4 bases from J, with 18 bases between. The CDR3 spans 16 residues. CDR3 sequence reads: CASSVSPQGTGYEQYF. CDR3 bases: TGTGCCAGCAGCGTAAGCCCGCAGGGTACAGGTTACGAGCAGTACTTC.

The V call is TRBV5-1, the J call TRBJ1-1; 7 bases fit TRBD1. CDR3 length: 16 residues. Germline CDR1 and CDR2: SGHRS and YFSETQ. Trimming removed 4 bases from V and 1 base from J; junction bases left unmatched: 10. CDR3 sequence reads: CASSAFMTGPNTEAFF. The CDR3 DNA is TGCGCCAGCAGCGCTTTTATGACAGGGCCGAACACTGAAGCTTTCTTT.

CDR3 DNA: TGTGCCAGCAGTGAGCGGCCAATAAGGAGTAATTCACCCCTCCACTTT. Translation: CASSERPIRSNSPLHF. The chain employs TRBV6-1 and TRBJ1-6; no clear D gene. This CDR3 contains 16 residues. Looked up from germline, CDR1 is MNHNS and CDR2 is SASEGT. V lost 3 bases and J lost 6, with 15 bases in between.

The DNA of the CDR3 is TGTGCCAGCAGTGAAGGTATAGCGGGGCAAGAGACCCAGTACTTC. This translates into CASSEGIAGQETQYF. V and J are TRBV6-1 and TRBJ2-5; 8 bases align to TRBD2. V shed 1 base, J shed 2 bases, and the junction held 3 bases outside the gene matches. CDR3 size: 15 residues. CDR1 is MNHNS, CDR2 SASEGT, per germline.

The chain employs TRBV10-1 and TRBJ2-3; the match to TRBD2 covers 10 bases. The trim removed 2 bases at V and 8 bases at J, leaving 10 bases unmatched. In germline, CDR1 is WNHNN, CDR2 SYGVQD (reference sequence). CDR3 length: 16 amino acids. CDR3 DNA sequence: TGCGCCAGCAGTGAGCCTAGCGGGGGCCCTCTCGGTACGCAGTATTTT. This translates into CASSEPSGGPLGTQYF.

This chain links TRBV7-8 with TRBJ1-4, with D tentatively TRBD1 (5 bases). Trimming shortened V by 0 bases and J by 10 bases, and 18 bases separated the two germline ends. This CDR3 contains 16 residues. Germline lookup yields CDR1 SGHVS and CDR2 FQNEAQ. CDR3 nucleotides: TGTGCCAGCAGCTTAGCGCTAAGCCAGGGAGGTGGAAAACTGTTTTTT. Its protein product is CASSLALSQGGGKLFF. The full variable domain, in which reference TRBV7-8 and TRBJ1-4 provide the parts outside the CDR3, is GAGVSQSPRYKVAKRGQDVALRCDPISGHVSLFWYQQALGQGPEFLTYFQNEAQLDKSGLPSDRFFAERPEGSVSTLKIQRTQQEDSAVYLCASSLALSQGGGKLFFGSGTQLSVL.

The rearrangement uses TRBV20-1 and TRBJ1-1, with 10 nucleotides matching TRBD1. CDR1 and CDR2 from the germline V gene are DFQATT and SNEGSKA (reference sequence). The CDR3 runs 14 residues. Trimming at V came to 5 bases and at J to 4 bases, leaving 7 bases not matched to a gene. The CDR3 loop reads CSAGDRGLSTEAFF. In DNA, the CDR3 is TGCAGTGCTGGTGACAGGGGGCTTAGCACTGAAGCTTTCTTT.

The chain recombines TRBV7-8 with TRBJ2-5; the D gene is possibly TRBD1 (5 bases). The CDR3 covers 13 residues. Germline loops: CDR1 SGHVS, CDR2 FQNEAQ. V lost 4 bases to trimming and J lost 5 bases, with 11 bases between them. For the CDR3, the DNA is TGTGCCAGCAGCTCGCGACAGCTCGAGACCCAGTACTTC. Translating gives CASSSRQLETQYF.

The V and J genes are TRBV5-4 and TRBJ1-1, with a weak D call TRBD1 (6 bases). Germline CDR1 SGHNT, CDR2 YYREEE (reference sequence). This CDR3 is built from 15 residues. Trimming shortened V by 3 bases and J by 0 bases, and 12 bases separated the two germline ends. CDR3 sequence reads: CASSSRRQVNTEAFF. The CDR3 coding sequence is TGTGCCAGCAGCTCTCGACGACAGGTGAACACTGAAGCTTTCTTT.

The J gene is TRBJ2-3, the V gene TRBV11-2; maybe TRBD2 (5 bases). Germline loops: CDR1 SGHAT, CDR2 FQNNGV. V lost 6 bases and J 6 bases, leaving 7 bases between the germline ends. The CDR3 has 11 residues. CDR3 nucleotides: TGTGCCAGCAGACGCGGGGATACGCAGTATTTT. Translating gives CASRRGDTQYF.